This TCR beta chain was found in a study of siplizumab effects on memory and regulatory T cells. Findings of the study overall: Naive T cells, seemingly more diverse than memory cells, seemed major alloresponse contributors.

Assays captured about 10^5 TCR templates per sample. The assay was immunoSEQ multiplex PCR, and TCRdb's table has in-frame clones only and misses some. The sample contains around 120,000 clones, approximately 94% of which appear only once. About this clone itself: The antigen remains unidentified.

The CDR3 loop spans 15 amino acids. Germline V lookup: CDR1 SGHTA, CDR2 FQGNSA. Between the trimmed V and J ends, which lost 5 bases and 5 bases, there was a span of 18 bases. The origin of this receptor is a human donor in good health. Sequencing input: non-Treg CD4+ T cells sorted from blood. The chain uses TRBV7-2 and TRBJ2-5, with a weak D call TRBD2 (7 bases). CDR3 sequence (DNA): TGTGCCAGCAGCGTCGGGACGGGGGGCTTGGAGACCCAGTACTTC. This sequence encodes CASSVGTGGLETQYF.